The source of this T cell receptor (beta chain) is a study of blood T cell repertoires in COVID-19 (dated by TCRdb to 2019 to 2021). Regarding the research as a whole: Samples covering the acute and convalescent phases of COVID-19 were provided by collaborators in the United States, Italy and Spain. The prospective study material was composed of cDNA or gDNA derived from T cells, B-cell-depleted T cells, or PBMCs. The samples were drawn from the first 160 participants of the ongoing ImmuneRACE study and from 950 to 1,500 subjects provided by 6 global collaborators. The sample metadata nearly always contained a de-identified subject ID, COVID-19 status, age in years and sex. Where HLA class I and class II types were available, the types were taken from metadata supplied by the sample provider, not from assay-based typing. A freely available public database, intended as a resource for researchers studying the immune response to SARS-CoV-2, is where the repertoires were released. The dataset comprised deeply sampled blood TCRbeta repertoires from subjects exposed to, actively infected with, or recovered from COVID-19. Study-wide findings and limitations: How much clinical and demographic metadata was included differed by source and by participant, and the metadata was provided uncurated.

Participants in the prospective study were aged roughly 18 to 89 years, lived in some 24 United States geographic areas, and enrolled through a virtual design. Cohort assignment in the prospective study relied on participant-reported clinical history from a screening survey and a study questionnaire. Exposed participants had been in contact with someone with a PCR-confirmed or clinician-diagnosed COVID-19 case within 2 weeks of study entry. Each participant in the prospective study had whole blood, serum and a nasopharyngeal or oropharyngeal swab collected by mobile phlebotomists. Additional blood draws and questionnaires over an approximately 2-month period could optionally be provided by prospective study participants. Before DNA extraction, blood samples from the prospective study were shipped at room temperature or frozen. On this clone: It lacks a known antigen. No much larger clonotype is one base removed from it; base qualities were not supplied.

TCRbeta CDR3 regions were amplified from genomic DNA using the immunoSEQ Assay, a bias-controlled multiplex PCR. Under the source paper's analysis protocol: The number of nucleated cells in each sample was estimated from the amplification of reference gene primers within the assay. To quantify the absolute abundance of each unique TCRbeta CDR3 rearrangement, sequence reads were collapsed and filtered. For each sample, productive Simpson clonality was calculated by taking the square root of Simpson's diversity index across productive rearrangements. TCRdb retrieved this table from immuneACCESS and kept in-frame rearrangements only. Not all clones are present; in checked studies, unresolved V genes account for under half, and no reason is known for the remainder. The V and J calls and clone size were taken over from that table, and D and trimming were inferred from the DNA. Within this sample are 210,000 or so clones, with about four fifths of them counted one time only. Approximately 5% of the sample is taken by the ten largest.

This clonotype was obtained from a woman between 50 and 59 years old who had been exposed to COVID-19. Sequenced sample: PBMCs or T cells enriched from blood (not recorded which).

This receptor has the CDR3 CASSDPSGNYNEQFF. The DNA reads TGTGCCAGCAGTGACCCTAGCGGGAACTACAATGAGCAGTTCTTC. Recombination joined TRBV6-4 with TRBJ2-1; 9 bases in between match TRBD2. Relative to germline, V is missing 2 bases and J is missing 3 bases, with 2 bases of the junction outside any gene match. Looking up the germline V gene yields CDR1 MRHNA and CDR2 SNTAGT. Its CDR3 holds 15 amino acids, cysteine through phenylalanine. The CDR3 DNA has 45 bases and is translated from base 1.